One and the same sample provided the 19 T cell receptor beta chains below, sequenced in a study of B cell selection in AIRE deficiency. TCRdb keeps only in-frame clones here, not all; method: immunoSEQ multiplex PCR. The table shows roughly 25,000 clones, with 96% occurring only once. CD4+CD127+ cells were sorted as the conventional CD4 T cells. The material sequenced was CD4+CD127+ conventional T cells sorted from PBMCs. These receptors were obtained from a human donor in good health.

This clone was found once. The chain employs TRBV9 and TRBJ1-1; D is undetermined. From germline, CDR1 is SGDLS and CDR2 YYNGEE. V dropped 0 bases and J dropped 1 base, with 10 bases sitting between them. CDR3 length equals 15 residues. The CDR3 loop is CASSVAPRENTEAFF. The CDR3, as DNA: TGTGCCAGCAGCGTAGCCCCAAGGGAGAACACTGAAGCTTTCTTT.

The rearrangement joins TRBV6-1 to TRBJ2-3; 16 bases agree with TRBD2. Germline V CDR1 and CDR2: MNHNS, SASEGT. This CDR3 spans 18 amino acids. The J segment lost 4 bases and the V segment lost 3 bases, leaving 7 bases of the junction unmatched. The CDR3: CASSEGLAGGPRADTQYF. In DNA, the CDR3 is TGTGCCAGCAGTGAGGGACTAGCGGGAGGGCCGCGGGCAGATACGCAGTATTTT.

The V call is TRBV13, the J call TRBJ1-2; 11 nucleotides line up with TRBD1. The CDR3 is 16 residues long. Germline V gene sequence: CDR1 PRHDT, CDR2 FYEKMQ (reference sequence). J gave up 4 bases and V 5 bases, and 9 bases lay outside the gene matches. CDR3 protein: CASSPGPGQGVYGYTF. The CDR3, as DNA: TGTGCCAGCAGCCCTGGTCCGGGACAGGGGGTCTATGGCTACACCTTC.

This clone has a single count. One end of the junction varies from germline; a read error may be responsible. This chain connects TRBV5-4 to TRBJ2-2, with D tentatively TRBD2 (5 bases). CDR1 SGHNT and CDR2 YYREEE come from the germline V gene (reference sequence). The CDR3 has 12 amino acids. The CDR3 DNA sequence: TGTGCCAGCAGCTCCCTTCGCCGGGGAGCTGTTTTT. As protein: CASSSLRRGAVF.

This chain connects TRBV19 to TRBJ1-5; D is unresolved. This CDR3 region has 15 residues. Trimming left V 5 bases short and J 3 bases short, with 14 bases between. The germline V gene has CDR1 LNHDA and CDR2 SQIVND (reference sequence). CDR3 sequence reads: CASSPRGLLNQPQHF. DNA of the CDR3: TGTGCCAGTAGTCCCCGCGGTTTGCTCAATCAGCCCCAGCATTTT.

CDR3: CASSKKGLGRASNEKLFF. CDR3 DNA sequence: TGTGCCAGCAGCAAAAAGGGCCTGGGACGGGCGAGTAATGAAAAACTGTTTTTT. The rearrangement joins TRBV21-1 to TRBJ1-4. TRBV21-1 is a documented pseudogene. The CDR3 covers 18 residues.

The CDR3 region has the DNA TGTGCCAGCAGCGGATATGCAGCGCCCGAGCAGTACTTC. Amino acids: CASSGYAAPEQYF. This rearrangement joins TRBV7-3 to TRBJ2-7; D ambiguous. Deletions cut 5 bases from V and 6 bases from J, with 14 bases between. In germline, CDR1 is SGHTA, CDR2 FQGTGA. CDR3 length equals 13 residues.

The chain's CDR3 is CASSRLPGQGKNTEAFF. The CDR3 nucleotides are TGTGCCAGCAGCAGACTCCCGGGACAGGGGAAGAACACTGAAGCTTTCTTT. The chain carries TRBV7-9 and TRBJ1-1; 10 bases map to TRBD1. The CDR3 loop spans 17 amino acids. Germline V gene data show CDR1 as SEHNR and CDR2 as FQNEAQ (reference sequence). After removal of 5 bases from V and 1 base from J, the junction contained 10 bases not matched to a gene.

The chain combines TRBV6-6 with TRBJ2-2; D is possibly TRBD1 or TRBD2 (5 bases each). Between the trimmed V and J ends, which lost 4 bases and 4 bases, there was a span of 16 bases. Germline values: CDR1 MNHNY, CDR2 SVGAGI (reference sequence). This CDR3 is 16 amino acids long. The CDR3 DNA is TGTGCCAGCAGTTTGGGCAGGGAGAAGGGCACCGGGGAGCTGTTTTTT. Translating it yields CASSLGREKGTGELFF.

The chain is built from TRBV7-9 and TRBJ1-5; D unresolved. The CDR3 totals 12 residues. Trimming took 2 bases from V and 6 from J, leaving 5 bases between them. Germline V gene lookup returns CDR1 SEHNR and CDR2 FQNEAQ (reference sequence). The DNA for the CDR3 is TGTGCCAGCAGCTTATTAGGTCAGCCCCAGCATTTT. Translation: CASSLLGQPQHF.

V and J are TRBV7-3 and TRBJ1-1; no clear D gene. CDR3 length: 13 amino acids. The V end lost 4 bases, the J end lost 0 bases, and 6 bases lay between the germline ends. CDR1 and CDR2 (germline): SGHTA, FQGTGA. CDR3 sequence: CASSSRLNTEAFF. The CDR3 bases are TGTGCCAGCAGCTCCCGATTGAACACTGAAGCTTTCTTT.

The chain has TRBV28 and TRBJ2-1, with unresolved D. Between the trimmed V and J ends, which lost 5 bases and 5 bases, there was a span of 4 bases. This CDR3 is built from 11 residues. CDR1 and CDR2 (germline): MDHEN, SYDVKM. CDR3 in amino acids: CASSKNNEQFF. The CDR3 coding sequence is TGTGCCAGCAGTAAAAACAATGAGCAGTTCTTC.

V and J are TRBV28 and TRBJ2-7; 9 nucleotides line up with TRBD2. V lost 8 bases and J lost 6; bases outside the gene matches: 8. The germline V gene has CDR1 MDHEN and CDR2 SYDVKM. This CDR3 is 13 amino acids long. This CDR3 is CASRGGRALEQYF. In DNA form, the CDR3 reads TGTGCCAGCCGGGGCGGGAGGGCCCTCGAGCAGTACTTC. Filled out from reference TRBV28 and TRBJ2-7, the complete variable domain reads DVKVTQSSRYLVKRTGEKVFLECVQDMDHENMFWYRQDPGLGLRLIYFSYDVKMKEKGDIPEGYSVSREKKERFSLILESASTNQTSMYLCASRGGRALEQYFGPGTRLTVT.

This clone came up once. The chain is built from TRBV9 and TRBJ1-4, with D possibly being TRBD1 (6 bases). CDR3 size: 15 residues. Germline CDR1 SGDLS, CDR2 YYNGEE. V shed 5 bases and J shed 4 bases, with 15 bases lying between them. CDR3 bases: TGTGCCAGCAGTTTGCGGACAGCCCTTAATGAAAAACTGTTTTTT. Translating it yields CASSLRTALNEKLFF.

The CDR3 is CASSWSLAVSDETQYF. CDR3 coding DNA: TGTGCCAGCAGCTGGTCGCTGGCCGTGTCAGACGAGACCCAGTACTTC. The chain has TRBV5-8 and TRBJ2-5, with unresolved D. The CDR3 sequence is 16 residues long. Germline loops: CDR1 SGHTS, CDR2 YDEGEE. Trimming left V 3 bases short and J 5 bases short, with 20 bases between.

CDR3 loop: CAGRDHPSSYEQYF. The CDR3 DNA follows: TGTGCCGGGCGGGACCACCCGAGCTCCTACGAGCAGTACTTC. This rearrangement joins TRBV2 to TRBJ2-7, with TRBD2 as a possible D gene (6 bases). The germline CDR1 and CDR2 sequences are SNHLY and FYNNEI. The CDR3 has 14 amino acids. Trimming took off 11 bases at V and 0 bases at J, with 17 bases between the two ends.

The rearrangement joins TRBV5-4 to TRBJ2-7, with TRBD1 matching over 8 bases. V lost 2 bases and J lost 3; bases outside the gene matches: 7. CDR1 and CDR2 (germline): SGHNT, YYREEE (reference sequence). The CDR3 runs 15 residues. In DNA, the CDR3 is TGTGCCAGCAGCTTTTTCCAGGGGGCGAGCTACGAGCAGTACTTC. This encodes CASSFFQGASYEQYF.

V and J are TRBV7-1 and TRBJ1-2; 8 nucleotides match TRBD1. TRBV7-1 is identified as an open reading frame with a role that is uncertain. The CDR3 is 16 amino acids. Trimming at V came to 4 bases and at J to 5 bases, leaving 12 bases not matched to a gene. In nucleotides, the CDR3 is TGTGCCAGCAGCTTAACCCCCGGGACAGGAAAATATGGCTACACCTTC. It is translated as CASSLTPGTGKYGYTF.

V usage is TRBV5-1 and J usage is TRBJ1-4; 7 bases align to TRBD1. The trim removed 2 bases at V and 8 bases at J, leaving 6 bases unmatched. Germline-derived CDR1 and CDR2 are SGHRS and YFSETQ. The CDR3 is 14 amino acids. The CDR3 reads CASSFLGGREKLFF. In DNA form, the CDR3 reads TGCGCCAGCAGCTTCCTAGGGGGCAGAGAAAAACTGTTTTTT.